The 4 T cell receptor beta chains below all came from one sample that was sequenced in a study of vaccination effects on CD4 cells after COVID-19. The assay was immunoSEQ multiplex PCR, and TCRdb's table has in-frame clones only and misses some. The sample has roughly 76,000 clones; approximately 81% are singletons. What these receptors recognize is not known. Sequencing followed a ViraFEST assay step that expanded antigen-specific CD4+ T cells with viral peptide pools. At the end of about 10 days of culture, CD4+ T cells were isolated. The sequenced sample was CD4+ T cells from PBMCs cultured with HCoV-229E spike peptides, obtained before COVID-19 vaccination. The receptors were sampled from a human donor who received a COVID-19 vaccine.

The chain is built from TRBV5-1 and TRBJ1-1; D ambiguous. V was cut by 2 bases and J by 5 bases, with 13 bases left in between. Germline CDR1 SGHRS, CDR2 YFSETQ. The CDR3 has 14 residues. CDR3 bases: TGCGCCAGCAGCTTACGACCGGTGAGTACTGAAGCTTTCTTT. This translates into CASSLRPVSTEAFF.

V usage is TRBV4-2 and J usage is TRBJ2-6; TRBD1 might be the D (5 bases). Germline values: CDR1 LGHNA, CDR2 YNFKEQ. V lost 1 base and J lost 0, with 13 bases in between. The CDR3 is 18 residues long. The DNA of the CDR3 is TGTGCCAGCAGCCAAGTTCGAGACAGAGTCTCTGGGGCCAACGTCCTGACTTTC. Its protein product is CASSQVRDRVSGANVLTF.

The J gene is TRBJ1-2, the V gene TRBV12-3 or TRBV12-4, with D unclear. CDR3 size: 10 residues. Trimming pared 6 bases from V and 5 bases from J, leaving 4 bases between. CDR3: CASSLYGYTF. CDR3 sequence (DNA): TGTGCCAGCAGCCTTTATGGCTACACCTTC.

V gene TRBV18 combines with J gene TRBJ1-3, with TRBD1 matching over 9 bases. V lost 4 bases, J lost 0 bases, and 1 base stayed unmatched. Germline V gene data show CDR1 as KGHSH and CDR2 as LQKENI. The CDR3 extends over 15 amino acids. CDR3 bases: TGTGCCAGCTCACAGGGACAGGGCTCTGGAAACACCATATATTTT. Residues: CASSQGQGSGNTIYF.